This T cell receptor beta chain derives from a study of cytomegalovirus exposure and HLA in healthy donors. Background on the study: Earlier work reported 117 million unique TCR beta sequences from some 180 million T cells.

The CDR3 length is 13 residues. Looked up from germline, CDR1 is ENHRY and CDR2 is SYGVKD. With V trimmed by 6 bases and J by 2 bases, 1 base remained unmatched. PCR primers comprised 60 Vbeta and 13 Jbeta primers. Clones were sequenced by immunoSEQ multiplex PCR, and TCRdb holds only the in-frame ones, with some missing. The sample yields hundreds of thousands of clones, around 90% seen once. A note on this clone: Its specificity is not known.

Study results and limitations: A few CMV-associated chains proved CMV antigen-specific in vitro.

The chain uses TRBV10-3 and TRBJ1-1, with TRBD1 identical over 9 bases. The origin of this receptor is a woman younger than 35 in good health and CMV-seronegative. Sequencing was carried out using PBMCs. CDR3 region: CAIRGQGNTEAFF. The CDR3 region has the DNA TGTGCCATCAGGGGACAGGGAAACACTGAAGCTTTCTTT.